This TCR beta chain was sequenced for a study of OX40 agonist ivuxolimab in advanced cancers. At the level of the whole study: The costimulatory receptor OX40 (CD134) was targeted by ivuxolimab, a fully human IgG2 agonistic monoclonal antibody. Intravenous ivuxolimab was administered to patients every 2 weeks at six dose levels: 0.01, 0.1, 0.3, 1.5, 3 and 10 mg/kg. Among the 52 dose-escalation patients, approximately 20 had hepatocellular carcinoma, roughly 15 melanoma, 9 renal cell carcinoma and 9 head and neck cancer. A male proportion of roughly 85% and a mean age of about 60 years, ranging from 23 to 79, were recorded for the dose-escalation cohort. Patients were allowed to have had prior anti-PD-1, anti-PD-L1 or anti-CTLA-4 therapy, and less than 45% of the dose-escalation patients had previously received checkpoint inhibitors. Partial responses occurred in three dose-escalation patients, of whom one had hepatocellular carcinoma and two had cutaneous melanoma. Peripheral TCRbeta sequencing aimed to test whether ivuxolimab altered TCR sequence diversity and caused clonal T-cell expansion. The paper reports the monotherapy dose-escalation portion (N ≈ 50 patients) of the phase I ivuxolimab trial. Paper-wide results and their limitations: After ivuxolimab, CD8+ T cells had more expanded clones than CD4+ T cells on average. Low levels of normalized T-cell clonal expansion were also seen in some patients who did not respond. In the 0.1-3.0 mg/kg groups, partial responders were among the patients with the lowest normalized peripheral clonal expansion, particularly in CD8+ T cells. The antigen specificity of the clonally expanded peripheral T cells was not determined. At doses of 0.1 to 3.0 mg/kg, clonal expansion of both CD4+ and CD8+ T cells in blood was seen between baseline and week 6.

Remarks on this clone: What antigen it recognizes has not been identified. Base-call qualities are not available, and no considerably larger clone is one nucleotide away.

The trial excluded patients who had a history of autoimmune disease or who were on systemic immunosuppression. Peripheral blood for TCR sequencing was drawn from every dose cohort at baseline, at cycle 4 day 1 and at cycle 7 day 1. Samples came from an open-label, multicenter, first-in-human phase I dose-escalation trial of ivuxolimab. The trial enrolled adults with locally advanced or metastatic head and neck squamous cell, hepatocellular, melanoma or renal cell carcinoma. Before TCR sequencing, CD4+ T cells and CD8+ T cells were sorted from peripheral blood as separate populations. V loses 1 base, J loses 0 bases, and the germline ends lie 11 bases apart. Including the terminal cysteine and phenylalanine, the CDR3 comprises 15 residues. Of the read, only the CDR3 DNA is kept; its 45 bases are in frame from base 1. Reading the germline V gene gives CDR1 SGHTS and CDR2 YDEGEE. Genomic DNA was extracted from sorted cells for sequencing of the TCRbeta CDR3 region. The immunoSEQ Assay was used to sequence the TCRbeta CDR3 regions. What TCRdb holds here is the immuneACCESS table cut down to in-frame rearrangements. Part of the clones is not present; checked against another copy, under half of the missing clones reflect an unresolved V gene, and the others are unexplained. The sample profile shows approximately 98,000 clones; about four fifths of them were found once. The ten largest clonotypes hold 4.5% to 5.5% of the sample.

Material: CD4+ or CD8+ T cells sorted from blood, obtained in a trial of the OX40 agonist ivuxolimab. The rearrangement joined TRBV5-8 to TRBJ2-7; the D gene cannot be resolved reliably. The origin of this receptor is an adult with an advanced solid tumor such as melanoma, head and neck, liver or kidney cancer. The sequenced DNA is TGTGCCAGCAGCTTGTTTATATTTACCTCCTACGAGCAGTACTTC. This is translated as CASSLFIFTSYEQYF. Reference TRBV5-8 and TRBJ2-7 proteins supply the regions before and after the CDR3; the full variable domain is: EAGVTQSPTHLIKTRGQQATLRCSPISGHTSVYWYQQALGLGLQFLLWYDEGEERNRGNFPPRFSGRQFPNYSSELNVNALELEDSALYLCASSLFIFTSYEQYFGPGTRLTVT.